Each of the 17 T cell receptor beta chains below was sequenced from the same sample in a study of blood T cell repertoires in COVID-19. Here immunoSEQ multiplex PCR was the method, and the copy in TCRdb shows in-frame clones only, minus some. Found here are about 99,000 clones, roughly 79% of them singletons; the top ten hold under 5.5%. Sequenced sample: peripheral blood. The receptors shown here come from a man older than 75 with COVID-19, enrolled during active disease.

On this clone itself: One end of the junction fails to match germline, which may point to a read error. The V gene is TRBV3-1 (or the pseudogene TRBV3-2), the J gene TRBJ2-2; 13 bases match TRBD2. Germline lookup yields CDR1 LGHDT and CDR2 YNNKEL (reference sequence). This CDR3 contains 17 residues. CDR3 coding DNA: TGTGCCGGCAGCCCTCGGACTAGCGGGAGGAACACCGGGGAGCTGTTTTTT. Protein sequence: CAGSPRTSGRNTGELFF.

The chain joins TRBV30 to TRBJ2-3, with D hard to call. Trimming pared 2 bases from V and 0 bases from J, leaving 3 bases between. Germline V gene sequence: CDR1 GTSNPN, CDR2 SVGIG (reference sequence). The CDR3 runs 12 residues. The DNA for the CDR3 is TGTGCCTGGAGTCGGAGCACAGATACGCAGTATTTT. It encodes CAWSRSTDTQYF.

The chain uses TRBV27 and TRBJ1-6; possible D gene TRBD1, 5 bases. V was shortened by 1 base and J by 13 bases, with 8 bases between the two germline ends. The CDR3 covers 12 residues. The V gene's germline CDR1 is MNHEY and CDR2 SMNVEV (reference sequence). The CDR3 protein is CASSLFGGPLHF. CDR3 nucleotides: TGTGCCAGCAGTTTATTTGGGGGGCCCCTCCACTTT.

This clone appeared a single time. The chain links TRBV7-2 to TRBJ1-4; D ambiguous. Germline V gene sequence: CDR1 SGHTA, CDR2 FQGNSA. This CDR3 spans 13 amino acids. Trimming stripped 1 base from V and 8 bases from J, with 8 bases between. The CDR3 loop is CASSLDYGEKLFF. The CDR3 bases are TGTGCCAGCAGCTTAGATTACGGGGAAAAACTGTTTTTT.

CDR3 residues: CASSYQGFGYGYTF. The DNA of the CDR3 is TGTGCCAGCTCCTACCAGGGGTTTGGCTATGGCTACACCTTC. V is TRBV18 and J is TRBJ1-2, with D possibly matching TRBD1 (6 bases). There are 14 residues in the CDR3. With 6 bases removed from V and 4 bases from J, the gap between germline ends came to 15 bases. Looked up from germline, CDR1 is KGHSH and CDR2 is LQKENI.

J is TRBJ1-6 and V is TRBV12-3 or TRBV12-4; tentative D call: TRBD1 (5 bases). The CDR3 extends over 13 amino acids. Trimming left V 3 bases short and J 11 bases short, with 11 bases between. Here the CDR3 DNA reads TGTGCCAGCAGTTTGCTCGCGGGGGCACCCCTCCACTTT. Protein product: CASSLLAGAPLHF.

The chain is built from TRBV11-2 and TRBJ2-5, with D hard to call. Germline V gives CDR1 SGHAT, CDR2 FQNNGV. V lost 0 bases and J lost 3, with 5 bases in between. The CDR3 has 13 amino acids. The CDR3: CASSLDGKETQYF. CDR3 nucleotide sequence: TGTGCCAGCAGCTTAGACGGTAAAGAGACCCAGTACTTC.

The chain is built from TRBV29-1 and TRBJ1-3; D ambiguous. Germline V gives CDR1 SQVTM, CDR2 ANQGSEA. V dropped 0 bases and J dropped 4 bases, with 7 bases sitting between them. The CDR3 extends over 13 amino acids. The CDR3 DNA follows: TGCAGCGTTGAAGAATTGTCAGGAAACACCATATATTTT. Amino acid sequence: CSVEELSGNTIYF.

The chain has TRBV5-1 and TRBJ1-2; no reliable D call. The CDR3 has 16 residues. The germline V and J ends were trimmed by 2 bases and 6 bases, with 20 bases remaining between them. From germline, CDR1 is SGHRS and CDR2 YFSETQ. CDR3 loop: CASSFQGLPAEHGYTF. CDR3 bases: TGCGCCAGCAGCTTCCAAGGACTCCCCGCGGAACATGGCTACACCTTC.

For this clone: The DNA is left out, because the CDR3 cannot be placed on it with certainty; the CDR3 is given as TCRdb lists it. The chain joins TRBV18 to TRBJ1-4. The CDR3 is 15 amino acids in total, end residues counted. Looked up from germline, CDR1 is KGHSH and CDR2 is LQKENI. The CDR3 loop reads CASINLTFGNEKLFF.

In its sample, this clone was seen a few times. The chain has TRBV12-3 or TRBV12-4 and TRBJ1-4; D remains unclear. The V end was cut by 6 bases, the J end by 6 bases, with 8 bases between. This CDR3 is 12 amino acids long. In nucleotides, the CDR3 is TGTGCCAGCAGCCTTACAGATGAAAAACTGTTTTTT. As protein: CASSLTDEKLFF.

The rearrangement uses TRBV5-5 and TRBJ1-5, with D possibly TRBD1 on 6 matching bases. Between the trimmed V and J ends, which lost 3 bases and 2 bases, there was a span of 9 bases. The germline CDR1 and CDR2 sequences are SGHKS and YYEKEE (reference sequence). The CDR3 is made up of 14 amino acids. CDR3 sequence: CASSSRQGNQPQHF. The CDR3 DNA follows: TGTGCCAGCAGCTCCAGACAGGGCAATCAGCCCCAGCATTTT. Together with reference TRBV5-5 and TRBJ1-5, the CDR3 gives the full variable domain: DAGVTQSPTHLIKTRGQQVTLRCSPISGHKSVSWYQQVLGQGPQFIFQYYEKEERGRGNFPDRFSARQFPNYSSELNVNALLLGDSALYLCASSSRQGNQPQHFGDGTRLSIL.

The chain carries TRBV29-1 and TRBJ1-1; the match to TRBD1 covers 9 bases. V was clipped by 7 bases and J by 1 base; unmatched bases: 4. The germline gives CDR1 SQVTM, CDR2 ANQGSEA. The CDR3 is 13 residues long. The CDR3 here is CSAADRGNTEAFF. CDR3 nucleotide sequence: TGCAGCGCGGCGGACAGGGGGAACACTGAAGCTTTCTTT.

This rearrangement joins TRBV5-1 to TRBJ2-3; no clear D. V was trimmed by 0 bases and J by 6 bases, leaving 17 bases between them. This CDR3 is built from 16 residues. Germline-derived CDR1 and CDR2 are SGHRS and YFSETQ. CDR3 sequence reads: CASSLVLAVGRDTQYF. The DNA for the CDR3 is TGCGCCAGCAGCTTGGTTCTTGCGGTAGGCCGGGATACGCAGTATTTT.

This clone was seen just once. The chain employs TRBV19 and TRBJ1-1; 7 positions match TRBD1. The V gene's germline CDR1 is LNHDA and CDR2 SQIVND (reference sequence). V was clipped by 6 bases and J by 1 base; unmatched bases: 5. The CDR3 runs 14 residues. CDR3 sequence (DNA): TGTGCCAGTAGACCGACAGGGAAGAACACTGAAGCTTTCTTT. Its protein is CASRPTGKNTEAFF.

CDR3 bases: TGTGCCAGCAGCTTAGCGGGCGATCAGCCCCAGCATTTT. It is translated as CASSLAGDQPQHF. The chain links TRBV7-2 to TRBJ1-5, with unresolved D. The CDR3 extends over 13 amino acids. V gave up 0 bases and J gave up 5 bases, with 5 bases separating them. CDR1 and CDR2 (germline): SGHTA, FQGNSA.

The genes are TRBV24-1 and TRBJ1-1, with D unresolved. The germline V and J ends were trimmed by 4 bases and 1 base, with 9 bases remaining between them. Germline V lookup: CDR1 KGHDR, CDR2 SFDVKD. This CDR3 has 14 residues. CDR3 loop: CATSDSQRNTEAFF. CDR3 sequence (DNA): TGTGCCACCAGTGACTCACAGAGGAACACTGAAGCTTTCTTT.